The rows below give T cell receptor beta chains drawn from one sample of a study of HIV-infected children after antiretroviral therapy interruption. TCRdb re-analysed the 3' RACE reads in MiXCR, keeping a single row per CDR3 protein. The sample records about 86,000 distinct CDR3 sequences, approximately 6.9% being singletons. The sequencing used CD45RA+ CD4+ T cells from PBMCs, pooled from several time points, collected from a donor given antiretroviral therapy, either interrupted or continuous. These receptors were taken from a pool of human donors with HIV. Each CDR3 is given with its conserved first and last residue. A D gene is named only where the DNA matches it firmly. Size values are once, few and many counts, or a class for expanded clones, and some rows have none.

J gene | V gene | D gene | clone size | CDR3 protein | CDR3 DNA
TRBJ1-1 | TRBV2 | TRBD1 | . | CARSGTGYTEAFF | TGTGCCAGGTCCGGGACAGGTTATACTGAAGCTTTCTTT
TRBJ2-5 | TRBV2 | . | many | CASSYDGIPQETQYF | TGTGCCAGCAGTTACGACGGAATCCCACAAGAGACCCAGTACTTC
TRBJ2-3 | TRBV5-4 | TRBD2 | many | CASIPKGGGDTDTQYF | TGTGCCAGCATCCCAAAGGGCGGGGGAGACACAGATACGCAGTATTTT
TRBJ1-2 | TRBV30 | . | few | CAWSVPIWRSNGYTF | TGTGCCTGGAGTGTACCCATTTGGAGGTCCAATGGCTACACCTTC
TRBJ1-1 | TRBV15 | TRBD1 | few | CATSRGGTVHEAFF | TGTGCCACCAGCAGAGGAGGGACAGTTCATGAAGCTTTCTTT
TRBJ2-3 | TRBV20-1 | . | many | CSAAWNTDTQYF | TGCAGTGCTGCTTGGAACACAGATACGCAGTATTTT
TRBJ2-5 | TRBV12-5 | . | . | CASGPPSGTQYF | TGTGCTAGTGGCCCGCCATCAGGGACCCAGTACTTC
TRBJ2-1 | TRBV19 | . | . | CASSIPTRYNEQFF | TGTGCCAGTAGTATCCCAACTCGGTACAATGAGCAGTTCTTC
TRBJ1-1 | TRBV10-3 | . | few | CASGEPVTLANTEVFF | TGTGCCAGCGGTGAGCCCGTGACACTTGCAAACACAGAAGTCTTCTTT
TRBJ2-3 | TRBV7-2 | TRBD2 | many | CASRWRGASDTQYF | TGTGCCAGCAGGTGGCGGGGGGCCTCAGATACGCAGTATTTT
TRBJ1-1 | TRBV29-1 | . | few | CSVEATGTEAFF | TGCAGCGTTGAAGCTACAGGGACTGAAGCTTTCTTT
TRBJ2-5 | TRBV6-2/TRBV6-3 | TRBD2 | . | CASSGLAGVYETQYF | TGTGCCAGCAGTGGGTTAGCGGGAGTATATGAGACCCAGTACTTC
TRBJ2-2 | TRBV24-1 | . | many | CATSEAGTNTGELFF | TGTGCCACCAGTGAGGCAGGGACAAACACCGGGGAGCTGTTTTTT
TRBJ1-4 | TRBV4-1 | . | many | CASSQDTGDGGSEKLFF | TGCGCCAGCAGCCAAGATACGGGCGATGGGGGTAGCGAAAAACTGTTTTTT
TRBJ1-3 | TRBV5-1 | . | many | CASGILERNTIYF | TGCGCCAGCGGAATCCTGGAGCGAAACACCATATATTTT
TRBJ2-6 | TRBV18 | . | many | CASSALGGANVLTF | TGTGCCAGCTCCGCCTTAGGGGGGGCCAACGTCCTGACTTTC